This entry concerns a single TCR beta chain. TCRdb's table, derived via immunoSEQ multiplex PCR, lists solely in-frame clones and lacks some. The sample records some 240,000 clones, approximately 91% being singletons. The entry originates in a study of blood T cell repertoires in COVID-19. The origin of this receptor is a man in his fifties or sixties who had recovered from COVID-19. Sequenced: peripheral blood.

The DNA for the CDR3 is TGTGCCAGCAACCTACCGGGTTCAGATACGCAGTATTTT. Translated, it gives CASNLPGSDTQYF. The J gene is TRBJ2-3, the V gene TRBV6-5; D ambiguous. The CDR3 consists of 13 residues. The V gene's germline CDR1 is MNHEY and CDR2 SVGAGI. V was trimmed by 7 bases and J by 4 bases, leaving 12 bases between them.